The 28 T cell receptor beta chains below come from one sample, sequenced in a study of blood T cell repertoires in COVID-19. TCRdb keeps only in-frame clones here, not all; method: immunoSEQ multiplex PCR. The table has roughly 320,000 clones, about nine tenths seen once; the top ten hold about 4.2%. Sequenced: PBMCs or T cells enriched from blood (not recorded which). The receptors stem from a man aged 25 to 45 who had recovered from COVID-19.

This chain connects TRBV6-5 to TRBJ2-1, with TRBD2 matching 7 bases. CDR3 length: 13 residues. In germline, CDR1 is MNHEY, CDR2 SVGAGI. V lost 10 bases and J lost 7; bases outside the gene matches: 10. CDR3 nucleotides: TGTGCCACCTGGGGTGGGGGGGTGAATGAGCAGTTCTTC. Its translation is CATWGGGVNEQFF.

V is TRBV11-2 and J is TRBJ2-4; no clear D gene. Germline loops: CDR1 SGHAT, CDR2 FQNNGV. The CDR3 is made up of 15 amino acids. Trimming shortened V by 0 bases and J by 6 bases, and 12 bases separated the two germline ends. CDR3 nucleotides: TGTGCCAGCAGCTTAGACTCGAGTCGTGGAAACATTCAGTACTTC. Its protein is CASSLDSSRGNIQYF.

This chain links TRBV5-1 with TRBJ1-2; weak D call: TRBD1 (6 bases). This CDR3 has 15 residues. V was pared by 2 bases and J by 4 bases, with 15 bases between. The V gene's germline CDR1 is SGHRS and CDR2 YFSETQ. The CDR3 DNA sequence: TGCGCCAGCAGCTTTGGAGGACAGAGGAGCTATGGCTACACCTTC. This translates into CASSFGGQRSYGYTF.

The rearrangement uses TRBV3-1 (or the pseudogene TRBV3-2) and TRBJ1-5; 12 bases map to TRBD1. Germline V gene lookup returns CDR1 LGHDT and CDR2 YNNKEL (reference sequence). V shed 3 bases, J shed 6 bases, and the junction held 6 bases outside the gene matches. This CDR3 is built from 16 residues. CDR3 sequence: CASSQGTGGVGQPQHF. The CDR3 coding sequence is TGTGCCAGCAGCCAGGGGACAGGGGGCGTGGGTCAGCCCCAGCATTTT.

The genes are TRBV6-4 and TRBJ1-4, with a weak D call TRBD1 (6 bases). This CDR3 has 15 amino acids. Between the trimmed V and J ends, which lost 1 base and 4 bases, there was a span of 10 bases. The germline gives CDR1 MRHNA, CDR2 SNTAGT. The CDR3 loop reads CASSDCRGLNEKLFF. Written as DNA, the CDR3 is TGTGCCAGCAGTGACTGCAGGGGCCTTAATGAAAAACTGTTTTTT.

This clone has only one observation. The chain employs TRBV12-3 or TRBV12-4 and TRBJ2-7, with D hard to call. The CDR3 totals 12 residues. V dropped 6 bases and J dropped 3 bases, with 9 bases sitting between them. CDR3 protein: CASSIALYEQYF. The CDR3 DNA follows: TGTGCCAGCAGCATTGCGCTCTACGAGCAGTACTTC.

The chain is built from TRBV4-1 and TRBJ2-1; a weak D match, TRBD1 (6 bases). The CDR3 extends over 15 amino acids. From germline, CDR1 is MGHRA and CDR2 YSYEKL. Trimming took off 4 bases at V and 0 bases at J, with 10 bases between the two ends. The CDR3 loop reads CASSPLGASYNEQFF. DNA of the CDR3: TGCGCCAGCAGCCCCCTGGGGGCCTCCTACAATGAGCAGTTCTTC.

The DNA of the CDR3 is TGTGCCAGCAGCTTAGACTCCCGACAGAGAACTAACTATGGCTACACCTTC. Translation: CASSLDSRQRTNYGYTF. The rearrangement uses TRBV11-3 and TRBJ1-2; a weak D match, TRBD1 (5 bases). Deletions cut 0 bases from V and 0 bases from J, with 14 bases between. The CDR3 contains 17 residues. Per germline, CDR1 SGHNT and CDR2 YENEEA.

This clone was detected only once. The chain recombines TRBV27 with TRBJ2-3, with D possibly being TRBD2 (6 bases). Germline loops: CDR1 MNHEY, CDR2 SMNVEV (reference sequence). Trimming pared 3 bases from V and 0 bases from J, leaving 10 bases between. The CDR3 runs to 15 residues. The CDR3 region has the DNA TGTGCCAGCAGTTTGGGGACTTTTAGCACAGATACGCAGTATTTT. Amino acid sequence: CASSLGTFSTDTQYF.

V and J are TRBV7-9 and TRBJ2-7, with D possibly being TRBD1 (6 bases). The V gene's germline CDR1 is SEHNR and CDR2 FQNEAQ (reference sequence). Deletions cut 5 bases from V and 2 bases from J, with 19 bases between. The CDR3 is 16 amino acids. For the CDR3, the DNA is TGTGCCAGCAGCGAAAACTCGAACAGGGCTGCCTACGAGCAGTACTTC. This encodes CASSENSNRAAYEQYF. Full variable domain (outside the CDR3, taken from reference TRBV7-9 and TRBJ2-7): DTGVSQNPRHKITKRGQNVTFRCDPISEHNRLYWYRQTLGQGPEFLTYFQNEAQLEKSRLLSDRFSAERPKGSFSTLEIQRTEQGDSAMYLCASSENSNRAAYEQYFGPGTRLTVT.

The V and J genes are TRBV4-1 and TRBJ2-3, with a possible D match to TRBD2 (6 bases). The CDR3 covers 17 residues. CDR1 is MGHRA and CDR2 is YSYEKL in the germline V gene. V was pared by 1 base and J by 4 bases, with 18 bases between. The CDR3 spells CASSQGGVDGGPDTQYF. The CDR3 DNA reads TGCGCCAGCAGCCAAGGGGGGGTCGACGGTGGGCCAGATACGCAGTATTTT.

The chain carries TRBV10-3 and TRBJ1-1; D is perhaps TRBD1 (6 bases). Germline V gene data show CDR1 as ENHRY and CDR2 as SYGVKD. Trimming removed 7 bases at V and 0 bases at J, with 12 bases between. CDR3 length equals 14 residues. The CDR3 nucleotides are TGTGCCATCAATACAGGGAGGGTGAACACTGAAGCTTTCTTT. This codes for CAINTGRVNTEAFF.

J is TRBJ1-1 and V is TRBV4-1, with D perhaps TRBD1 (5 bases). Trimming took 3 bases from V and 0 from J, leaving 11 bases between them. The germline V gene has CDR1 MGHRA and CDR2 YSYEKL. The CDR3 covers 15 residues. In DNA form, the CDR3 reads TGCGCCAGCAGCCAGATAGCAGGGCTGAACACTGAAGCTTTCTTT. Encoded protein: CASSQIAGLNTEAFF.

The J gene is TRBJ1-2, the V gene TRBV10-3; the D is unclear. The CDR3 totals 17 residues. Trimming removed 3 bases from V and 4 bases from J, with 21 bases in between. Germline CDR1 reads ENHRY; CDR2 reads SYGVKD. CDR3 coding DNA: TGTGCCATCAGTGACCCCGCGCGGGTAGGATGGCTCTATGGCTACACCTTC. It yields the protein CAISDPARVGWLYGYTF.

The chain links TRBV6-1 to TRBJ1-2, with D hard to call. The CDR3 loop spans 14 amino acids. The V end lost 2 bases, the J end lost 3 bases, and 10 bases lay between the germline ends. Germline CDR1 MNHNS, CDR2 SASEGT. CDR3 sequence reads: CASSETSADYGYTF. CDR3 nucleotide sequence: TGTGCCAGCAGTGAAACATCAGCGGACTATGGCTACACCTTC.

This chain joins TRBV30 and TRBJ1-5; no clear D. This CDR3 has 13 residues. Trimming left V 2 bases short and J 6 bases short, with 11 bases between. Per germline, CDR1 GTSNPN and CDR2 SVGIG (reference sequence). The CDR3 DNA follows: TGTGCCTGGAGTAAGGTCGGGAGTCAGCCCCAGCATTTT. Residues: CAWSKVGSQPQHF.

The chain uses TRBV11-2 and TRBJ1-1, with TRBD1 identical over 7 bases. J was trimmed by 4 bases and V by 5 bases; bases with no gene match: 4. The CDR3 sequence is 13 residues long. Germline lookup yields CDR1 SGHAT and CDR2 FQNNGV. The CDR3 region is CASSHTGATEAFF. The CDR3, as DNA: TGTGCCAGCAGCCACACAGGGGCCACTGAAGCTTTCTTT.

The DNA for the CDR3 is TGCAGCGTTGAAGATCTTGGGGGGGTACACTATGGCTACACCTTC. Its protein is CSVEDLGGVHYGYTF. This chain connects TRBV29-1 to TRBJ1-2; tentatively, D is TRBD1 (5 bases). The length of the CDR3 is 15 residues. V lost 0 bases and J 3 bases, leaving 14 bases between the germline ends. Per germline, CDR1 SQVTM and CDR2 ANQGSEA.

A note on this clone: Mismatch with germline at one junction end may stem from a read error. V and J are TRBV19 and TRBJ2-3, with D maybe TRBD2 (6 bases). This CDR3 region has 13 residues. Per germline, CDR1 LNHDA and CDR2 SQIVND (reference sequence). CDR3 DNA: TGTGCCAGTAGTATAGATCTGGGGGGTCGCACCCATTTT. Its protein is CASSIDLGGRTHF.

The V and J genes are TRBV4-1 and TRBJ2-1, with 8 bases that match TRBD2. Per the germline V gene, CDR1 is MGHRA and CDR2 is YSYEKL. The CDR3 contains 15 residues. V gave up 3 bases and J gave up 5 bases; unmatched junction bases: 6. The DNA for the CDR3 is TGCGCCAGCAGCCAGAGAGCGGGAGTGGACAATGAGCAGTTCTTC. Its translation: CASSQRAGVDNEQFF.

The chain joins TRBV28 to TRBJ2-7, with 14 nucleotides matching TRBD2. Germline CDR1 and CDR2: MDHEN and SYDVKM. The CDR3 totals 16 residues. Unmatched junction bases numbered 6, after V lost 4 bases and J lost 4 bases. CDR3 protein: CASSSGTSGGWYEQYF. The CDR3 DNA reads as TGTGCCAGCAGTTCGGGGACTAGCGGGGGCTGGTACGAGCAGTACTTC. Full variable domain (missing parts from reference TRBV28 and TRBJ2-7): DVKVTQSSRYLVKRTGEKVFLECVQDMDHENMFWYRQDPGLGLRLIYFSYDVKMKEKGDIPEGYSVSREKKERFSLILESASTNQTSMYLCASSSGTSGGWYEQYFGPGTRLTVT.

This chain connects TRBV13 to TRBJ1-4; possible D gene TRBD1, 6 bases. In germline, CDR1 is PRHDT, CDR2 FYEKMQ (reference sequence). CDR3 length: 16 amino acids. V was shortened by 4 bases and J by 7 bases, with 19 bases between the two germline ends. The CDR3 DNA reads TGTGCCAGCAGCTACCAAATGTCAGGGGCTGGTGAAAAACTGTTTTTT. Amino acids: CASSYQMSGAGEKLFF.

This chain connects TRBV27 to TRBJ1-1; D perhaps matches TRBD1 (6 bases). The CDR3 consists of 14 residues. V dropped 2 bases and J dropped 7 bases, with 14 bases sitting between them. The V gene's germline CDR1 is MNHEY and CDR2 SMNVEV (reference sequence). The CDR3 DNA sequence: TGTGCCAGCAGTTTACAGGGGCCGGGCTTTGAAGCTTTCTTT. It specifies CASSLQGPGFEAFF.

The chain uses TRBV6-6 and TRBJ2-7, with 11 bases fitting TRBD1. V was clipped by 6 bases and J by 3 bases; unmatched bases: 7. This CDR3 region has 15 residues. Germline CDR1 MNHNY, CDR2 SVGAGI (reference sequence). Here the CDR3 reads CASRPGQGAVYEQYF. As DNA, the CDR3 is TGTGCCAGCAGACCCGGACAGGGGGCTGTCTACGAGCAGTACTTC.

The chain is built from TRBV30 and TRBJ1-6; 10 nucleotides align to TRBD1. The CDR3 loop spans 14 amino acids. Germline assignment: CDR1 GTSNPN and CDR2 SVGIG (reference sequence). Germline trimming cut 6 bases from V and 7 bases from J; bases unmatched to any gene: 6. CDR3 nucleotides: TGTGCCTGTCCCGGGACAGGGGCCAATTCACCCCTCCACTTT. Residues: CACPGTGANSPLHF.

The rearrangement links TRBV30 to TRBJ1-4; weak D call: TRBD1 (5 bases). Trimming stripped 0 bases from V and 8 bases from J, with 13 bases between. The CDR3 has 14 amino acids. Germline assignment: CDR1 GTSNPN and CDR2 SVGIG (reference sequence). CDR3 nucleotides: TGTGCCTGGAGTGTACAGGCAGGGAGGGAAAAACTGTTTTTT. Translating it yields CAWSVQAGREKLFF.

This chain connects TRBV27 to TRBJ2-2, with TRBD1 as a possible D gene (5 bases). The CDR3 is made up of 16 amino acids. Germline CDR1 is MNHEY and CDR2 is SMNVEV (reference sequence). Deletions cut 2 bases from V and 5 bases from J, with 15 bases between. The CDR3 sequence: CASSLNLQGRTGELFF. The CDR3, as DNA: TGTGCCAGCAGTTTAAATCTCCAGGGTAGGACCGGGGAGCTGTTTTTT.

The chain joins TRBV3-1 (or the pseudogene TRBV3-2) to TRBJ1-3; D perhaps matches TRBD1 (5 bases). Germline V CDR1 and CDR2: LGHDT, YNNKEL (reference sequence). This CDR3 region has 15 residues. V shed 2 bases and J shed 2 bases, with 10 bases lying between them. In nucleotides, the CDR3 is TGTGCCAGCAGCCAAATCAGGGCTCCTGGAAACACCATATATTTT. This encodes CASSQIRAPGNTIYF.